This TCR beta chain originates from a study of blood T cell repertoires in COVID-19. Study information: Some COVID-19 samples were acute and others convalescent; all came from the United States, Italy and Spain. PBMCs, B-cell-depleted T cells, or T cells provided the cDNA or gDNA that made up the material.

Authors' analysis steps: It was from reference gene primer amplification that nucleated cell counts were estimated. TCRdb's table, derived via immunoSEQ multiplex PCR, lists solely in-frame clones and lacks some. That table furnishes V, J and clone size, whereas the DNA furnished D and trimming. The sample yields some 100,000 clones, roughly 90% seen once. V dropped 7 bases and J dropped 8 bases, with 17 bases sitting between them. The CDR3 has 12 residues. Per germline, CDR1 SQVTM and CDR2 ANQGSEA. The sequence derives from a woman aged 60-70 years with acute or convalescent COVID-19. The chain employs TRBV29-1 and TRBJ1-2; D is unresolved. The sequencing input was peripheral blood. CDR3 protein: CSAPRGRSGYTF. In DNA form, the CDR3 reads TGCAGCGCTCCCCGTGGCCGCTCGGGCTACACCTTC.